This TCR beta chain is from a study of PD-L1 blockade in urothelial cancer. The table came from immunoSEQ multiplex PCR; TCRdb's copy has only in-frame clones and leaves some out. The repertoire holds more than 55,000 clones, with roughly four fifths as singletons. Germline V lookup: CDR1 MNHEY, CDR2 SMNVEV (reference sequence). V lost 4 bases to trimming and J lost 5 bases, with 18 bases between them. The CDR3 extends over 15 amino acids. Time point denoted: pretreatment peripheral blood. This sequence was found in a man in his 70s with urothelial cancer. The sequencing used PBMCs, collected around atezolizumab (anti-PD-L1) treatment. The chain uses TRBV27 and TRBJ2-7; D is undetermined. The CDR3 DNA follows: TGTGCCAGCAGTTATGGTCCGACGAGGCGGCACGAGCAGTACTTC. Protein sequence: CASSYGPTRRHEQYF.